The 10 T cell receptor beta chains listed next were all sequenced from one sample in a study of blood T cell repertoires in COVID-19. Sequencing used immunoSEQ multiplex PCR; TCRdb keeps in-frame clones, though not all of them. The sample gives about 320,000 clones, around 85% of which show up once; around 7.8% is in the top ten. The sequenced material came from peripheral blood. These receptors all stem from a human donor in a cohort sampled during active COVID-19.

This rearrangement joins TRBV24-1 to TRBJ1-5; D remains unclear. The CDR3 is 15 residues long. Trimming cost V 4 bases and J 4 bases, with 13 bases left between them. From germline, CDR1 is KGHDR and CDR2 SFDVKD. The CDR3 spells CATSDSGRENQPQHF. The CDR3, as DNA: TGTGCCACCAGTGACAGCGGACGGGAGAATCAGCCCCAGCATTTT.

CDR3 DNA: TGTGCCAGCAGCCAACCGGGACTAGCGACATACGAGCAGTACTTC. Its translation is CASSQPGLATYEQYF. The chain uses TRBV6-5 and TRBJ2-7; 10 bases line up with TRBD2. This CDR3 spans 15 amino acids. The germline V gene encodes CDR1 MNHEY and CDR2 SVGAGI. After removal of 6 bases from V and 4 bases from J, the junction contained 9 bases not matched to a gene.

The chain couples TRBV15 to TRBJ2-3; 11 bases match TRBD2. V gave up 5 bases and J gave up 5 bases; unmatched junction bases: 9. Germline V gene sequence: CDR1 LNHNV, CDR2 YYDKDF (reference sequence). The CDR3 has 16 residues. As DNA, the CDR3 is TGTGCCACCAGCTCGAGGACTAGCGGGTTGAGAGATACGCAGTATTTT. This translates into CATSSRTSGLRDTQYF.

CDR3 DNA: TGTGCCAGCGAAAGAGGCGCGGATACGCAGTATTTT. Its protein is CASERGADTQYF. V and J are TRBV2 and TRBJ2-3; D is unresolved. The germline V gene encodes CDR1 SNHLY and CDR2 FYNNEI. This CDR3 comprises 12 residues. The V end was cut by 8 bases, the J end by 6 bases, with 12 bases between.

The CDR3 reads CASSQGAGRNYGYTF. Here the CDR3 DNA reads TGCGCCAGCAGCCAAGGGGCAGGGAGGAACTATGGCTACACCTTC. The chain links TRBV4-1 to TRBJ1-2; D might be TRBD1 (5 bases). Trimming removed 1 base at V and 2 bases at J, with 11 bases between. The CDR3 is 15 residues long. Germline CDR1 MGHRA, CDR2 YSYEKL.

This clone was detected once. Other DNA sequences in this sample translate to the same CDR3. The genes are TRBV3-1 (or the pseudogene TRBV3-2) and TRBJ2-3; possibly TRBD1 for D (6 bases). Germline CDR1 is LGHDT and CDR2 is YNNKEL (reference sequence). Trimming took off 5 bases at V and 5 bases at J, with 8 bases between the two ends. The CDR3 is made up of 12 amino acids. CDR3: CASSLGGDTQYF. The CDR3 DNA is TGTGCCAGCAGCTTAGGGGGAGATACGCAGTATTTT.

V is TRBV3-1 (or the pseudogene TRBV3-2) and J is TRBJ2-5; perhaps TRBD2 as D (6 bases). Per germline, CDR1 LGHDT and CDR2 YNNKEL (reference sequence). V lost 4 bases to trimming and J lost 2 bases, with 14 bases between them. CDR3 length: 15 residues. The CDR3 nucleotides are TGTGCCAGCAGCCCCCTCTTGCGGGGACAAGAGACCCAGTACTTC. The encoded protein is CASSPLLRGQETQYF.

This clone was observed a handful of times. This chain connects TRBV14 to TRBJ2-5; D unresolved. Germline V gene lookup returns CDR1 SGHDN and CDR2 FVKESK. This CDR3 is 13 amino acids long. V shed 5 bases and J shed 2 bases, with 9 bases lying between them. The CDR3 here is CASSSRVQETQYF. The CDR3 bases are TGTGCCAGCAGCTCACGGGTACAAGAGACCCAGTACTTC. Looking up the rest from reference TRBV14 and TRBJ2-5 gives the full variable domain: EAGVTQFPSHSVIEKGQTVTLRCDPISGHDNLYWYRRVMGKEIKFLLHFVKESKQDESGMPNNRFLAERTGGTYSTLKVQPAELEDSGVYFCASSSRVQETQYFGPGTRLLVL.

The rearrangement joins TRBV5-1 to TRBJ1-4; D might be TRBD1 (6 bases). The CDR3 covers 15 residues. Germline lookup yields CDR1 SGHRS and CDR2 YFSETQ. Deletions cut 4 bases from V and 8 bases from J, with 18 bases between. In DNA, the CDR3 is TGCGCCAGCAGCCCAAACAGGGCTTTAGAGGAAAAACTGTTTTTT. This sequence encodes CASSPNRALEEKLFF.

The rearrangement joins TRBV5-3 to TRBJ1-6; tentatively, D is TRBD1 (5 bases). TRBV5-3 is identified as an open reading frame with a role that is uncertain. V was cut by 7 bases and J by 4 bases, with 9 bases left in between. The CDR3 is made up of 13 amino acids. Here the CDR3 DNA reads TGTGCCAGAGGGGGGTCATATAATTCACCCCTCCACTTT. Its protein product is CARGGSYNSPLHF.